The rows below give T cell receptor beta chains drawn from one sample of a study of cytomegalovirus exposure and HLA in healthy donors. Profiled with immunoSEQ multiplex PCR; TCRdb holds only in-frame clones, not every one. Here the sample spans 150,000 to 200,000 clones, around 75% being singletons. Sequenced: PBMCs. Every receptor here comes from a man aged 18 to 29 in good health and CMV-seropositive. Both conserved end residues are trimmed from each CDR3. A D gene is named only where the DNA matches it firmly. Some rows mark clone size as missing; the rest say once, few, many or name a class of expanded clone.

V gene	CDR3 length	J gene	D gene	clone size	CDR3 protein
TRBV7-7	14	TRBJ1-2	TRBD1	NA	ASSPIPGQGIYGYT
TRBV6-1	13	TRBJ1-5	TRBD1	NA	ASSEGTGGGQPQH
TRBV15	15	TRBJ1-5	TRBD1	once	ATSRDLGTGVDQPQH
TRBV5-4	12	TRBJ2-2	NA	NA	ASSLGPNTGELF
TRBV28	15	TRBJ1-5	NA	once	ASSRGTGSYSNQPQH
TRBV5-3	14	TRBJ1-2	NA	once	ARTEVAEDVNYGYT
TRBV10-3	15	TRBJ2-1	TRBD2	NA	AISVLTSGGADNEQF
TRBV19	12	TRBJ1-1	NA	NA	ASSLQIFGTEAF
TRBV30	12	TRBJ1-2	NA	NA	AWETFSLGHGYT
TRBV4-1	14	TRBJ2-2	NA	NA	ASSQSRDSSTGELF
TRBV28	13	TRBJ2-3	NA	NA	ASSLGVSSTDTQY
TRBV25-1	15	TRBJ2-5	TRBD2	few	ASSDGLLAGGGETQY
TRBV5-1	13	TRBJ1-1	TRBD1	NA	ASSLVGTGTTEAF
TRBV2	11	TRBJ1-2	TRBD1	NA	ASTTTGDGGYT
TRBV30	9	TRBJ1-1	NA	NA	AWVSLAEAF
TRBV5-4	16	TRBJ2-3	TRBD2	NA	ASSLGLGSGGSTDTQY
TRBV28	13	TRBJ1-5	TRBD1	NA	ASRITGTGNQPQH
TRBV5-4	10	TRBJ2-1	NA	NA	ASSLDRGEQF
TRBV5-6	12	TRBJ2-3	TRBD2	NA	ASSSSGGAVTQY
TRBV7-8	14	TRBJ2-1	TRBD2	few	ASSLGSAGFYNEQF
TRBV19	15	TRBJ2-3	TRBD2	once	ASSGLAGGTITDTQY
TRBV5-1	11	TRBJ1-2	TRBD1	few	ASSPTGTGPSP
TRBV7-8	11	TRBJ1-2	NA	NA	ASSLGTPNGYT